A selection of T cell receptor beta chains follows, all from one sample in a study of a mutant IDH1 vaccine in newly diagnosed glioma. Clones were read by immunoSEQ multiplex PCR, and TCRdb kept only the in-frame ones, dropping some. The data contain approximately 60,000 clones, 80% to 85% of them singletons. No antigen has been identified for these receptors. Sample: PBMCs, taken from a glioma patient whose treatment included an IDH1 peptide vaccine. The receptors derive from a woman in her thirties or forties with glioma. Some clones in this sample may be carry-over from other donors' samples. Each CDR3 is given with its conserved first and last residue. The D gene is left open where the match is weak. Size is stated for part of the rows, as once, few or many counts, or as a class when the clone is expanded.

NA,TRBJ1-1,TRBV6-5,NA,CASSYVVISRATEAFF,TGTGCCAGCAGTTACGTAGTAATTAGCAGGGCCACTGAAGCTTTCTTT
NA,TRBJ1-1,TRBV9,few,CASSVVTEMNTEAFF,TGTGCCAGCAGCGTAGTAACAGAAATGAACACTGAAGCTTTCTTT
NA,TRBJ1-2,TRBV7-9,NA,CASTLEGRGYTF,TGTGCCAGCACCCTTGAGGGGCGCGGCTACACCTTC
TRBD1,TRBJ1-1,TRBV29-1,NA,CSVDQGQGVKAFF,TGCAGCGTTGATCAGGGACAGGGGGTAAAAGCTTTCTTT
NA,TRBJ1-1,TRBV6-5,NA,CAVRGRWDTEAFF,TGTGCCGTACGAGGGAGATGGGACACTGAAGCTTTCTTT
NA,TRBJ1-4,TRBV2,NA,CASRNELGEKLFF,TGTGCCAGCCGGAATGAATTAGGTGAAAAACTGTTTTTT
NA,TRBJ1-1,TRBV19,NA,CASSTGKAEAFF,TGTGCCAGTAGTACTGGGAAGGCTGAAGCTTTCTTT
TRBD2,TRBJ2-2,TRBV6-1,NA,CASSDSSGGGTGELFF,TGTGCCAGCAGTGATTCTAGCGGGGGAGGGACCGGGGAGCTGTTTTTT
NA,TRBJ1-6,TRBV19,NA,CASSISMPAPLHF,TGTGCCAGTAGTATCTCAATGCCAGCACCCCTCCACTTT
NA,TRBJ2-3,TRBV13,NA,CASSLAGEWSTDTQYF,TGTGCCAGCAGCTTAGCGGGGGAATGGAGCACAGATACGCAGTATTTT
TRBD1,TRBJ1-2,TRBV9,NA,CASRGTGLGYYGYTF,TGTGCCAGCAGGGGGACAGGGTTAGGGTACTATGGCTACACCTTC
NA,TRBJ2-7,TRBV27,NA,CASSSYREPEQYF,TGTGCCAGCAGTTCATACAGGGAACCCGAGCAGTACTTC
NA,TRBJ1-2,TRBV19,NA,CASSIPAGSNYGYTF,TGTGCCAGTAGTATTCCCGCAGGGTCGAACTATGGCTACACCTTC
TRBD1,TRBJ2-7,TRBV28,once,CASMEGGPSGHEQYF,TGTGCCAGCATGGAAGGGGGCCCCTCCGGGCACGAGCAGTACTTC
NA,TRBJ1-6,TRBV9,NA,CASSSGTGNSPLHF,TGTGCCAGCAGCTCTGGGACGGGGAATTCACCCCTCCACTTT
TRBD1,TRBJ1-4,TRBV11-2,NA,CASSLGIPGQGSTNEKLFF,TGTGCCAGCAGCTTAGGGATCCCGGGACAGGGGTCAACTAATGAAAAACTGTTTTTT
TRBD1,TRBJ1-2,TRBV2,once,CASSGGTDYGYTF,TGTGCCAGCAGTGGGGGGACAGACTATGGCTACACCTTC
TRBD1,TRBJ2-7,TRBV7-2,NA,CASSFPDRGQFEQYF,TGTGCCAGCAGCTTCCCGGACAGGGGGCAGTTCGAGCAGTACTTC
NA,TRBJ1-3,TRBV5-8,NA,CASSPRGAGNTIYF,TGTGCCAGCAGCCCGAGGGGAGCTGGAAACACCATATATTTT
TRBD2,TRBJ2-7,TRBV5-6,NA,CASSFRGGPNEQYF,TGTGCCAGCAGCTTTCGCGGGGGGCCTAACGAGCAGTACTTC
NA,TRBJ1-6,TRBV19,once,CASSSSGGGNSPLHF,TGTGCCAGTAGTAGCTCTGGGGGCGGCAATTCACCCCTCCACTTT
NA,TRBJ1-6,TRBV5-4,NA,CASSLAGRDSPLHF,TGTGCCAGCAGCTTGGCGGGACGGGATTCACCCCTCCACTTT
NA,TRBJ1-3,TRBV19,NA,CASSRGASGNTIYF,TGTGCCAGTAGTCGGGGAGCCTCTGGAAACACCATATATTTT
TRBD1,TRBJ1-6,TRBV6-6,NA,CASSSPPGTGLSPLHF,TGTGCCAGCAGTTCCCCACCCGGGACAGGGCTTTCACCCCTCCACTTT
NA,TRBJ1-6,TRBV28,NA,CASAAGIINSPLHF,TGTGCCAGCGCTGCCGGGATCATAAATTCACCCCTCCACTTT
TRBD1,TRBJ1-1,TRBV6-6,NA,CASRREGGNTEAFF,TGTGCCAGCAGGAGGGAAGGGGGCAATACTGAAGCTTTCTTT
NA,TRBJ1-2,TRBV12-5,NA,CASGFGQGGGYTF,TGTGCTAGTGGTTTCGGTCAGGGTGGAGGCTACACCTTC
NA,TRBJ1-1,TRBV6-6,NA,CASSYDGEGTEAFF,TGTGCCAGCAGTTACGACGGGGAAGGGACTGAAGCTTTCTTT
NA,TRBJ1-1,TRBV27,NA,CASSPRSYREAFF,TGTGCCAGCAGCCCCCGCTCTTACAGAGAAGCTTTCTTT
NA,TRBJ1-1,TRBV6-4,NA,CASSFTGQNTEAFF,TGTGCCAGCAGTTTTACCGGACAGAACACTGAAGCTTTCTTT
TRBD1,TRBJ1-5,TRBV2,NA,CASRRTGVDQPQHF,TGTGCCAGCAGGAGGACAGGGGTAGATCAGCCCCAGCATTTT
NA,TRBJ1-3,TRBV2,NA,CASRVGQVSGNTIYF,TGTGCCAGCAGGGTGGGGCAGGTCTCTGGAAACACCATATATTTT
NA,TRBJ1-2,TRBV10-3,NA,CAISESRGLYGYTF,TGTGCCATCAGTGAGTCTAGGGGCCTTTATGGCTACACCTTC
NA,TRBJ2-7,TRBV5-1,NA,CASSGGGEQYF,TGCGCCAGCAGCGGTGGGGGAGAGCAGTACTTC
NA,TRBJ1-2,TRBV11-1,NA,CASSHLGRAF,TGTGCCAGCAGCCATCTGGGACGAGCCTTC
NA,TRBJ1-5,TRBV30,few,CAWSVLGRRVNQPQHF,TGTGCCTGGAGTGTTCTGGGTCGAAGAGTAAATCAGCCCCAGCATTTT
NA,TRBJ1-1,TRBV7-8,NA,CASSLAGQRGMNTEAFF,TGTGCCAGCAGCTTAGCTGGGCAGAGGGGGATGAACACTGAAGCTTTCTTT
TRBD2,TRBJ2-1,TRBV10-1,NA,CATSSGVAEQFF,TGCGCCACTTCTAGCGGGGTCGCTGAGCAGTTCTTC
NA,TRBJ1-1,TRBV2,NA,CASRDQGRVEAFF,TGTGCCAGCAGGGACCAGGGGCGGGTTGAAGCTTTCTTT
TRBD1,TRBJ1-4,TRBV19,NA,CASTPTGIPEKLFF,TGTGCCAGTACCCCGACAGGGATCCCGGAAAAACTGTTTTTT
TRBD1,TRBJ1-4,TRBV6-5,once,CASGGHRGNEKLFF,TGTGCCAGCGGAGGACACAGGGGTAATGAAAAACTGTTTTTT
NA,TRBJ1-1,TRBV7-6,few,CASSLLEWTEGFF,TGTGCCAGCAGCTTATTGGAATGGACAGAAGGCTTCTTT
NA,TRBJ2-1,TRBV4-1,NA,CASSQQGVNEQFF,TGCGCCAGCAGCCAACAGGGAGTCAATGAGCAGTTCTTC
NA,TRBJ1-5,TRBV27,NA,CASSFAGNQPQHF,TGTGCCAGCAGTTTCGCAGGCAATCAGCCCCAGCATTTT
NA,TRBJ1-2,TRBV10-1,NA,CALSSDPYYGYTF,TGCGCCTTATCATCAGACCCCTACTATGGCTACACCTTC
NA,TRBJ2-1,TRBV2,NA,CASSVLVTGYEQFF,TGTGCCAGCAGTGTTCTAGTAACGGGCTATGAGCAGTTCTTC
NA,TRBJ1-6,TRBV25-1,once,CASKRANSPLHF,TGTGCCAGTAAAAGAGCAAATTCACCCCTCCACTTT